The 32 T cell receptor beta chains below were found in one sample sequenced in a study of T cells in Graves' hyperthyroidism and ophthalmopathy. Using RNA transcripts as the source, TCR beta CDR3 regions were amplified. HTBI primers were the set used in a first-round RT-PCR of the TCR CDR3. Via MiXCR, TCRdb re-called the multiplex PCR reads, giving one row per CDR3 protein. The sample holds 250,000 or so distinct CDR3 sequences, 15% seen once. Sequenced: blood. These receptors came from a woman aged 45-60 years with Graves' hyperthyroidism that later progressed to Graves' ophthalmopathy.

The chain recombines TRBV27 with TRBJ2-7, with a possible D match to TRBD1 (7 bases). Trimming stripped 4 bases from V and 7 bases from J, with 32 bases between. Germline-derived CDR1 and CDR2 are MNHEY and SMNVEV (reference sequence). The CDR3 covers 19 residues. The CDR3 DNA follows: TGTGCCAGCAGTTCCTTAGGGGGCGGATCAGCGGGCCTCTTGGGTGAGCAGTACTTC. Protein: CASSSLGGGSAGLLGEQYF.

The rearrangement links TRBV7-2 to TRBJ2-3; D is unresolved. Germline CDR1 reads SGHTA; CDR2 reads FQGNSA. Trimming cost V 1 base and J 5 bases, with 10 bases left between them. The CDR3 totals 14 residues. This CDR3 is CASSLEGSRDTQYF. For the CDR3, the DNA is TGTGCCAGCAGCTTAGAAGGTAGCCGAGATACGCAGTATTTT. The full variable domain, rest sourced from reference TRBV7-2 and TRBJ2-3, is GAGVSQSPSNKVTEKGKDVELRCDPISGHTALYWYRQSLGQGLEFLIYFQGNSAPDKSGLPSDRFSAERTGGSVSTLTIQRTQQEDSAVYLCASSLEGSRDTQYFGPGTRLTVL.

This clonotype was seen ten or more times. The chain recombines TRBV15 with TRBJ2-7, with TRBD2 matching 12 bases. V dropped 0 bases and J dropped 7; count of bases not matched to a gene: 4. CDR1 and CDR2 (germline): LNHNV, YYDKDF (reference sequence). This CDR3 is 15 amino acids long. CDR3 DNA: TGTGCCACCAGCAGAGAACTAGCGGGAGGCTCTGAGCAGTACTTC. Translated, it gives CATSRELAGGSEQYF.

This clonotype was observed many times. CDR3 loop: CASSWMAYEQYF. CDR3 DNA: TGTGCCAGCAGTTGGATGGCCTACGAGCAGTACTTC. V gene TRBV28 combines with J gene TRBJ2-7, with D hard to call. Trimming pared 4 bases from V and 2 bases from J, leaving 6 bases between. CDR1 is MDHEN and CDR2 is SYDVKM in the germline V gene. The CDR3 runs to 12 residues.

The V and J genes are TRBV28 and TRBJ2-1; TRBD1 or TRBD2 may be the D gene (5 bases each). Trimming stripped 5 bases from V and 3 bases from J, with 20 bases between. This CDR3 comprises 17 residues. The germline CDR1 and CDR2 sequences are MDHEN and SYDVKM. The DNA for the CDR3 is TGTGCCAGCAGTCCAAACCCCCCGAGAGGGGTCTACAATGAGCAGTTCTTC. The encoded protein is CASSPNPPRGVYNEQFF.

This chain joins TRBV28 and TRBJ2-7, with 9 bases matching TRBD2. V lost 4 bases and J lost 5; bases outside the gene matches: 9. CDR1 is MDHEN, CDR2 SYDVKM, per germline. CDR3 size: 15 residues. This chain's CDR3 is CASSYQGGGVDEQYF. CDR3 in DNA: TGTGCCAGCAGTTATCAGGGCGGGGGGGTGGACGAGCAGTACTTC.

The V gene is TRBV28, the J gene TRBJ2-7; the D gene is possibly TRBD1 (6 bases). Germline V gene lookup returns CDR1 MDHEN and CDR2 SYDVKM. This CDR3 contains 14 residues. Trimming pared 7 bases from V and 0 bases from J, leaving 13 bases between. This CDR3 is CASMDSTSSYEQYF. The DNA of the CDR3 is TGTGCCAGCATGGACAGCACTAGCTCCTACGAGCAGTACTTC.

This clonotype was recorded at least ten times. The chain employs TRBV3-1 and TRBJ2-7, with TRBD2 matching 8 bases. The length of the CDR3 is 16 residues. V shed 2 bases, J shed 5 bases, and the junction held 11 bases outside the gene matches. Germline V gives CDR1 LGHDT, CDR2 YNNKEL (reference sequence). CDR3 loop: CASSQRLARGGNEQYF. Written as DNA, the CDR3 is TGTGCCAGCAGCCAACGACTAGCGAGAGGAGGGAACGAGCAGTACTTC.

At least ten counts were recorded for this clonotype. This sequence joins TRBV20-1 and TRBJ1-4, with TRBD1 as a possible D gene (5 bases). The germline V and J ends were trimmed by 5 bases and 7 bases, with 8 bases remaining between them. The CDR3 sequence is 11 residues long. Looked up from germline, CDR1 is DFQATT and CDR2 is SNEGSKA (reference sequence). CDR3 protein: CSAGAIEKLFF. CDR3 in DNA: TGCAGTGCTGGGGCGATTGAAAAACTGTTTTTT.

This clonotype was seen ten or more times. The genes are TRBV24-1 and TRBJ2-1; no definite D call. The CDR3 sequence is 15 residues long. In germline, CDR1 is KGHDR, CDR2 SFDVKD. Trimming removed 1 base from V and 0 bases from J, with 6 bases in between. Here the CDR3 DNA reads TGTGCCACCAGTGATTTTCTTAGCTCCTACAATGAGCAGTTCTTC. Translation gives CATSDFLSSYNEQFF.

This clonotype was found many times. This chain joins TRBV9 and TRBJ2-3, with TRBD2 identical over 11 bases. The CDR3 is made up of 16 amino acids. V shed 0 bases and J 0 bases; nucleotides not matched to a gene: 0. Looked up from germline, CDR1 is SGDLS and CDR2 is YYNGEE. The CDR3 nucleotides read TGTGCCAGCAGCGTAGGGACTAGCGGGAGCACAGATACGCAGTATTTT. It is translated as CASSVGTSGSTDTQYF. Full variable domain (missing parts from reference TRBV9 and TRBJ2-3): DSGVTQTPKHLITATGQRVTLRCSPRSGDLSVYWYQQSLDQGLQFLIQYYNGEERAKGNILERFSAQQFPDLHSELNLSSLELGDSALYFCASSVGTSGSTDTQYFGPGTRLTVL.

There are a few counts of this clonotype. The chain joins TRBV5-4 to TRBJ2-1, with D perhaps TRBD1 (5 bases). The CDR3 is 13 residues long. V lost 2 bases and J 6 bases, leaving 9 bases between the germline ends. CDR1 and CDR2 from the germline V gene are SGHNT and YYREEE (reference sequence). This CDR3 is CASSFPGSNEQFF. In DNA, the CDR3 is TGTGCCAGCAGCTTTCCAGGGTCCAATGAGCAGTTCTTC.

This clonotype was found many times. In DNA, the CDR3 is TGTGCCAGCAGGTGGGGGGGCGGGGCGGATCAGCCCCAGCATTTT. This gives the protein CASRWGGGADQPQHF. This rearrangement joins TRBV6-1 to TRBJ1-5; D might be TRBD1 (6 bases). CDR1 is MNHNS, CDR2 SASEGT, per germline. Deletions cut 6 bases from V and 5 bases from J, with 17 bases between. This CDR3 has 15 residues.

This clonotype came up many times. This chain uses TRBV2 with TRBJ2-2; D ambiguous. The CDR3 totals 15 residues. Germline CDR1 and CDR2: SNHLY and FYNNEI. V dropped 2 bases and J dropped 0 bases, with 7 bases sitting between them. For the CDR3, the DNA is TGTGCCAGCAGTGAATGGAAGACGAACACCGGGGAGCTGTTTTTT. Its protein product is CASSEWKTNTGELFF.

This clonotype occurred many times. This rearrangement joins TRBV6-1 to TRBJ2-1; the D gene is possibly TRBD2 (6 bases). Per the germline V gene, CDR1 is MNHNS and CDR2 is SASEGT. The CDR3 has 15 amino acids. Trimming stripped 6 bases from V and 8 bases from J, with 20 bases between. Written as DNA, the CDR3 is TGTGCCAGCAGAGAACGGGAGTTCCGCCCTGATGAGCAGTTCTTC. As protein: CASREREFRPDEQFF.

This clonotype was picked up a small number of times. This chain joins TRBV7-2 and TRBJ1-1, with D uncertain. The V gene lost 1 base and the J gene lost 5 bases, with 14 bases spanning the gap. From germline, CDR1 is SGHTA and CDR2 FQGNSA. The CDR3 covers 15 residues. The CDR3: CASSLDSNPETEAFF. CDR3 nucleotides: TGTGCCAGCAGCTTAGATTCAAACCCGGAGACTGAAGCTTTCTTT.

The gene calls are TRBV7-9 and TRBJ2-1; D gene uncertain. V was trimmed by 4 bases and J by 12 bases, leaving 10 bases between them. From germline, CDR1 is SEHNR and CDR2 FQNEAQ (reference sequence). The CDR3 extends over 11 amino acids. The CDR3 here is CASSSMGGQFF. CDR3 in DNA: TGTGCCAGCAGCTCGATGGGCGGGCAGTTCTTC.

With regard to this clonotype: This may be a read error, as it is one base from a much larger clone. This chain joins TRBV3-1 and TRBJ2-2; the D is unclear. Trimming took 0 bases from V and 7 from J, leaving 9 bases between them. Germline V gene sequence: CDR1 LGHDT, CDR2 YNNKEL (reference sequence). The CDR3 totals 14 residues. CDR3 DNA sequence: TGTGCCAGCAGCCAAGAAGGCGGTATCGGGGAGCTGTTTTTT. Translation gives CASSQEGGIGELFF.

The V and J genes are TRBV29-1 and TRBJ2-2; TRBD2 matches at 7 bases. The CDR3 has 14 amino acids. J was trimmed by 5 bases and V by 5 bases; bases with no gene match: 8. Germline V gene data show CDR1 as SQVTM and CDR2 as ANQGSEA. The CDR3, as DNA: TGCAGCGTTACGGGACTACCCAAAACCGGGGAGCTGTTTTTT. Translated: CSVTGLPKTGELFF.

The chain's CDR3 is CAISVRGPYEQYF. DNA for the CDR3: TGTGCCATCAGTGTCAGGGGTCCCTACGAGCAGTACTTC. The rearrangement links TRBV10-3 to TRBJ2-7; maybe TRBD1 (6 bases). Trimming took off 4 bases at V and 2 bases at J, with 9 bases between the two ends. In germline, CDR1 is ENHRY, CDR2 SYGVKD. This CDR3 contains 13 residues.

V usage is TRBV27 and J usage is TRBJ1-1, with TRBD1 as a possible D gene (6 bases). V was shortened by 5 bases and J by 0 bases, with 19 bases between the two germline ends. Germline V gene sequence: CDR1 MNHEY, CDR2 SMNVEV (reference sequence). The CDR3 is 17 residues long. CDR3 loop: CASSEAQGRPLNTEAFF. CDR3 coding DNA: TGTGCCAGCAGTGAAGCACAGGGAAGGCCTTTGAACACTGAAGCTTTCTTT.

This clonotype was seen a handful of times. The rearrangement uses TRBV27 and TRBJ2-7; possible D gene TRBD2, 6 bases. CDR3 length equals 14 residues. CDR1 and CDR2 from the germline V gene are MNHEY and SMNVEV (reference sequence). V lost 6 bases to trimming and J lost 3 bases, with 15 bases between them. As DNA, the CDR3 is TGTGCCAGCAGACCCCCCGGGGGACGCTACGAGCAGTACTTC. It is translated as CASRPPGGRYEQYF.

This clonotype has ten or more counts. The chain links TRBV5-6 to TRBJ2-1; a weak D match, TRBD2 (5 bases). Trimming stripped 0 bases from V and 1 base from J, with 17 bases between. The germline V gene has CDR1 SGHDT and CDR2 YYEEEE. The CDR3 totals 18 residues. Here the CDR3 DNA reads TGTGCCAGCAGCTTGGTAAGGACTGGGCGTGGATCCTACAATGAGCAGTTCTTC. Its translation: CASSLVRTGRGSYNEQFF.

This clonotype was counted a few times. Being one base from a much bigger clone, this may be a read error. The J gene is TRBJ2-2, the V gene TRBV6-4; unclear D gene. Looked up from germline, CDR1 is MRHNA and CDR2 is SNTAGT. Trimming took off 3 bases at V and 6 bases at J, with 8 bases between the two ends. CDR3 length: 13 residues. CDR3 sequence (DNA): TGTGCCAGCAGTGAAGACAAGGCCGGGGAGCTGTTTTTT. It specifies CASSEDKAGELFF.

This clonotype was observed at least ten times. The gene calls are TRBV7-2 and TRBJ1-5; D unresolved. Trimming took 5 bases from V and 0 from J, leaving 11 bases between them. Germline assignment: CDR1 SGHTA and CDR2 FQGNSA. This CDR3 is built from 15 residues. CDR3 nucleotide sequence: TGTGCCAGCAGCCCTACGAGCAGTAGCAATCAGCCCCAGCATTTT. This gives the protein CASSPTSSSNQPQHF.

This clonotype was picked up a small number of times. The genes are TRBV6-2 or TRBV6-3 and TRBJ1-1; 11 positions agree with TRBD1. Germline V gene sequence: CDR1 MNHEY, CDR2 SVGEGT. CDR3 length: 15 amino acids. V was clipped by 4 bases and J by 10 bases; unmatched bases: 11. This CDR3 is CASSLRDRGTHSAFF. As DNA, the CDR3 is TGTGCCAGCAGTTTACGGGACAGGGGGACACATTCAGCTTTCTTT.

This clonotype has at least ten counts. The gene calls are TRBV28 and TRBJ2-1, with 7 bases fitting TRBD2. The V and J ends lost 5 bases and 8 bases, in that order; junction bases with no gene match: 12. The CDR3 extends over 15 amino acids. The V gene's germline CDR1 is MDHEN and CDR2 SYDVKM. The CDR3 DNA reads TGTGCCAGCAGTCGTGGGGAACTAGCGAGGGATGAGCAGTTCTTC. This codes for CASSRGELARDEQFF. The complete variable domain, with remaining parts taken from reference TRBV28 and TRBJ2-1, reads DVKVTQSSRYLVKRTGEKVFLECVQDMDHENMFWYRQDPGLGLRLIYFSYDVKMKEKGDIPEGYSVSREKKERFSLILESASTNQTSMYLCASSRGELARDEQFFGPGTRLTVL.

At least ten counts were recorded for this clonotype. The V call is TRBV28, the J call TRBJ2-1, with a possible D match to TRBD1 (5 bases). The CDR3 covers 15 residues. Germline CDR1 is MDHEN and CDR2 is SYDVKM. The ends were cut back, 2 bases at V and 3 bases at J, with 11 bases in the middle. The CDR3 DNA follows: TGTGCCAGCAGTTTACAGGGAATCGACTACAATGAGCAGTTCTTC. Encoded protein: CASSLQGIDYNEQFF.

This clonotype has a count of ten or more. The chain has TRBV27 and TRBJ2-2; 12 bases are shared with TRBD2. The V segment lost 0 bases and the J segment 7 bases; nucleotides outside the gene matches: 3. The CDR3 is made up of 16 amino acids. Germline loops: CDR1 MNHEY, CDR2 SMNVEV (reference sequence). The CDR3 reads CASSLSRLAGDGELFF. For the CDR3, the DNA is TGTGCCAGCAGTTTATCCCGACTAGCGGGAGACGGGGAGCTGTTTTTT.

This clonotype was observed a handful of times. A much larger clone differs from this one at a single base, so this may be a read error. This chain connects TRBV11-1 to TRBJ2-1; 15 bases are a match to TRBD2. CDR3 length: 16 residues. In germline, CDR1 is SGHAT, CDR2 FQDESV (reference sequence). Trimming took 5 bases from V and 10 from J; bases not matched to a gene: 9. CDR3 in DNA: TGTGCCAGCAGCCCTCGGACTAGCGGGGGGGCGTGGGAGCAGTTCTTC. Amino acids: CASSPRTSGGAWEQFF.

Turning to this clonotype: Given a much more abundant clone one base away, this may be a read error. This sequence joins TRBV2 and TRBJ2-1, with a weak D call TRBD1 (6 bases). Per the germline V gene, CDR1 is SNHLY and CDR2 is FYNNEI. The V gene lost 6 bases and the J gene lost 4 bases, with 16 bases spanning the gap. The CDR3 totals 15 residues. The CDR3 nucleotides read TGTGCCAGCAGGTCCTCAGGGGATGTTTACAATGAGCAGTTCTTC. The encoded protein is CASRSSGDVYNEQFF.

This clonotype was seen at least ten times. The rearrangement links TRBV20-1 to TRBJ2-1; 7 bases line up with TRBD2. Losses at the gene ends were 3 bases for V and 5 bases for J; bases not matched to a gene: 13. Germline values: CDR1 DFQATT, CDR2 SNEGSKA (reference sequence). The CDR3 contains 16 residues. The CDR3 nucleotides are TGCAGTGCTAGTCGGCTGGCTAGCGGAGAGAACAATGAGCAGTTCTTC. Translation gives CSASRLASGENNEQFF.